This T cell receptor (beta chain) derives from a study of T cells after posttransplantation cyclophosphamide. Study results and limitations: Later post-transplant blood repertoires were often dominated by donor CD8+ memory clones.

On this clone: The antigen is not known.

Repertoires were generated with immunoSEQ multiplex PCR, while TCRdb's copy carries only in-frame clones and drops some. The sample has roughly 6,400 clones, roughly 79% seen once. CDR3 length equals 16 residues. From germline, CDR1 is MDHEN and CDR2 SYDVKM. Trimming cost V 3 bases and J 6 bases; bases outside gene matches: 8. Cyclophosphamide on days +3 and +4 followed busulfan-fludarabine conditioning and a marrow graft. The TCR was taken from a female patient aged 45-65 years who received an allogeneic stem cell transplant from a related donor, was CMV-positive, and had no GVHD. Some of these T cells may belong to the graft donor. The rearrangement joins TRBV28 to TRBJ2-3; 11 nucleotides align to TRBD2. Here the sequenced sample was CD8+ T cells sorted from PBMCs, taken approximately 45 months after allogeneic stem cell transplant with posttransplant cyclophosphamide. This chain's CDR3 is CASSFSASGRMDTQYF. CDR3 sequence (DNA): TGTGCCAGCAGTTTTTCCGCTAGCGGGAGGATGGATACGCAGTATTTT.